What follows are 21 T cell receptor beta chains derived from one specimen sequenced in a study of shared clonotypes between healthy human individuals. TCRdb keeps only in-frame clones here, not all; method: immunoSEQ multiplex PCR. Among about 590,000 clones listed, over 95% were seen once. The naive CD8 subset, CD45RO-negative cells positively selected for CCR7, excluded terminally differentiated effector memory CD45RA+ cells. Sequenced material: naive CD8+ T cells sorted from blood. The receptors were gathered from a woman aged 25 to 39 in good health.

V and J are TRBV13 and TRBJ1-2; tentative D call: TRBD1 (5 bases). The CDR3 covers 16 residues. CDR1 and CDR2 from the germline V gene are PRHDT and FYEKMQ (reference sequence). V was pared by 2 bases and J by 2 bases, with 15 bases between. CDR3 protein: CASSLSLRGANYGYTF. CDR3 coding DNA: TGTGCCAGCAGCTTAAGCTTGCGGGGCGCGAACTATGGCTACACCTTC.

This rearrangement joins TRBV19 to TRBJ2-1, with D uncertain. The CDR3 extends over 15 amino acids. V shed 7 bases and J shed 0 bases, with 13 bases lying between them. Germline V CDR1 and CDR2: LNHDA, SQIVND (reference sequence). The CDR3 loop is CASTDGQSSYNEQFF. The CDR3 DNA reads TGTGCCAGTACCGACGGGCAGAGCTCCTACAATGAGCAGTTCTTC. Looking up the rest from reference TRBV19 and TRBJ2-1 gives the full variable domain: DGGITQSPKYLFRKEGQNVTLSCEQNLNHDAMYWYRQDPGQGLRLIYYSQIVNDFQKGDIAEGYSVSREKKESFPLTVTSAQKNPTAFYLCASTDGQSSYNEQFFGPGTRLTVL.

The J gene is TRBJ1-5, the V gene TRBV6-5; D is perhaps TRBD1 (6 bases). From germline, CDR1 is MNHEY and CDR2 SVGAGI. V was pared by 0 bases and J by 4 bases, with 13 bases between. This CDR3 is 16 amino acids long. The CDR3 protein is CASSYSTRGKNQPQHF. The CDR3 DNA reads as TGTGCCAGCAGTTACTCGACCAGGGGAAAAAATCAGCCCCAGCATTTT.

This chain connects TRBV19 to TRBJ1-5; possible D gene TRBD1, 5 bases. The V end lost 6 bases, the J end lost 2 bases, and 11 bases lay between the germline ends. Germline V gene lookup returns CDR1 LNHDA and CDR2 SQIVND (reference sequence). The CDR3 is made up of 14 amino acids. This CDR3 reads CASSGGERNQPQHF. For the CDR3, the DNA is TGTGCCAGTAGCGGGGGGGAACGCAATCAGCCCCAGCATTTT.

This chain links TRBV2 with TRBJ1-2, with unresolved D. CDR1 is SNHLY, CDR2 FYNNEI, per germline. The CDR3 contains 14 residues. V lost 3 bases, J lost 1 base, and 9 bases lay in between. CDR3 nucleotides: TGTGCCAGCAGTGAGGTGATGGGTAACTATGGCTACACCTTC. Translation gives CASSEVMGNYGYTF.

The gene calls are TRBV4-1 and TRBJ1-4; D is perhaps TRBD1 (6 bases). The CDR3 has 15 amino acids. Germline V lookup: CDR1 MGHRA, CDR2 YSYEKL. V was shortened by 1 base and J by 7 bases, with 13 bases between the two germline ends. CDR3 loop: CASSQGRGAGEKLFF. The CDR3 region has the DNA TGCGCCAGCAGCCAAGGACGGGGGGCAGGTGAAAAACTGTTTTTT.

The chain has TRBV27 and TRBJ1-2, with a weak D call TRBD1 (5 bases). The CDR3 has 13 residues. Germline CDR1 reads MNHEY; CDR2 reads SMNVEV (reference sequence). Deletions cut 6 bases from V and 9 bases from J, with 17 bases between. The CDR3 nucleotides read TGTGCCAGCAGCCTAGGGGCAGGGTCGCGCTACACCTTC. Protein sequence: CASSLGAGSRYTF.

The J gene is TRBJ1-3, the V gene TRBV28, with TRBD1 identical over 8 bases. The CDR3 loop spans 15 amino acids. Germline V gives CDR1 MDHEN, CDR2 SYDVKM. V gave up 3 bases and J gave up 4 bases; unmatched junction bases: 5. CDR3 amino acids: CASSLGTGFGNTIYF. CDR3 in DNA: TGTGCCAGCAGTTTGGGGACAGGATTCGGAAACACCATATATTTT.

The chain uses TRBV28 and TRBJ2-5; a possible D gene is TRBD1 (6 bases). Germline CDR1 reads MDHEN; CDR2 reads SYDVKM. The CDR3 extends over 17 amino acids. Trimming shortened V by 4 bases and J by 0 bases, and 18 bases separated the two germline ends. CDR3 bases: TGTGCCAGCAGTTCGTCCCGGGACAAAAAATACCAAGAGACCCAGTACTTC. This translates into CASSSSRDKKYQETQYF.

This chain connects TRBV28 to TRBJ2-1; the D gene could be TRBD1 or TRBD2 (6 bases each). V dropped 3 bases and J dropped 10 bases, with 13 bases sitting between them. The germline V gene has CDR1 MDHEN and CDR2 SYDVKM. The CDR3 covers 13 residues. DNA of the CDR3: TGTGCCAGCAGTTTTCTGGGGGGCCGGGAGCAGTTCTTC. It codes for CASSFLGGREQFF.

The chain is built from TRBV7-9 and TRBJ1-2, with D unresolved. Germline assignment: CDR1 SEHNR and CDR2 FQNEAQ (reference sequence). The V gene lost 3 bases and the J gene lost 8 bases, with 16 bases spanning the gap. The CDR3 is 14 residues long. The CDR3 loop reads CASSFYAEHGGYTF. The DNA of the CDR3 is TGTGCCAGCAGCTTTTACGCCGAGCACGGCGGCTACACCTTC.

CDR3: CASSTNRMNTEAFF. The CDR3 DNA is TGTGCCAGCAGCACCAACAGAATGAACACTGAAGCTTTCTTT. This chain uses TRBV5-4 with TRBJ1-1; unclear D gene. This CDR3 is 14 amino acids long. V lost 4 bases, J lost 0 bases, and 10 bases lay in between. Germline assignment: CDR1 SGHNT and CDR2 YYREEE (reference sequence).

As for this clone: Other DNA sequences in the sample encode the same CDR3. The chain carries TRBV5-4 and TRBJ1-1, with D hard to call. The V end lost 3 bases, the J end lost 6 bases, and 6 bases lay between the germline ends. Germline CDR1 reads SGHNT; CDR2 reads YYREEE (reference sequence). The CDR3 totals 11 residues. The CDR3 protein is CASSSVSEAFF. The CDR3, as DNA: TGTGCCAGCAGCTCTGTATCTGAAGCTTTCTTT.

The CDR3 region is CASSLLRRGYNEQFF. Written as DNA, the CDR3 is TGTGCCAGCAGTTTATTGCGAAGGGGCTACAATGAGCAGTTCTTC. This chain uses TRBV28 with TRBJ2-1, with D perhaps TRBD1 (5 bases). Trimming pared 1 base from V and 3 bases from J, leaving 10 bases between. The CDR3 is 15 residues long. Looked up from germline, CDR1 is MDHEN and CDR2 is SYDVKM.

The rearrangement links TRBV6-4 to TRBJ2-3, with 11 positions matching TRBD2. CDR1 and CDR2 from the germline V gene are MRHNA and SNTAGT. This CDR3 contains 15 residues. V lost 4 bases, J lost 6 bases, and 6 bases stayed unmatched. The CDR3: CASSVTSGSRDTQYF. The CDR3 coding sequence is TGTGCCAGCAGTGTCACTAGCGGGAGCAGGGATACGCAGTATTTT.

This clone turned up a few times. V is TRBV29-1 and J is TRBJ1-2; D is undetermined. Trimming took off 7 bases at V and 4 bases at J, with 13 bases between the two ends. The germline gives CDR1 SQVTM, CDR2 ANQGSEA. The CDR3 runs 12 residues. CDR3: CSADLTPYGYTF. The CDR3 nucleotides are TGCAGCGCTGATCTGACACCCTATGGCTACACCTTC.

The J gene is TRBJ2-7, the V gene TRBV2, with 10 bases that match TRBD2. The CDR3 consists of 14 residues. CDR1 is SNHLY, CDR2 FYNNEI, per germline. V shed 6 bases and J 3 bases; nucleotides not matched to a gene: 5. The CDR3 sequence is CASRETSGVYEQYF. CDR3 DNA: TGTGCCAGCAGGGAAACTAGCGGGGTCTACGAGCAGTACTTC.

The chain is built from TRBV7-2 and TRBJ2-3; possible D gene TRBD2, 6 bases. Germline CDR1 reads SGHTA; CDR2 reads FQGNSA. V was cut by 1 base and J by 2 bases, with 16 bases left in between. The CDR3 extends over 17 amino acids. CDR3 coding DNA: TGTGCCAGCAGCTTAGGTTCTAGCGTTTTACCCACAGATACGCAGTATTTT. It encodes CASSLGSSVLPTDTQYF.

The rearrangement links TRBV6-1 to TRBJ1-5; D is unresolved. The CDR3 extends over 13 amino acids. Per germline, CDR1 MNHNS and CDR2 SASEGT. V dropped 0 bases and J dropped 4 bases, with 4 bases sitting between them. The CDR3 protein is CASSEALNQPQHF. The CDR3 nucleotides read TGTGCCAGCAGTGAAGCGCTAAATCAGCCCCAGCATTTT.

The chain uses TRBV5-6 and TRBJ1-5; D not resolved. The CDR3 sequence is 14 residues long. In germline, CDR1 is SGHDT, CDR2 YYEEEE. V dropped 0 bases and J dropped 7 bases, with 11 bases sitting between them. The CDR3 region is CASSLEGSGQPQHF. Written as DNA, the CDR3 is TGTGCCAGCAGCTTGGAAGGTTCGGGGCAGCCCCAGCATTTT.

This clone was seen only once. This chain joins TRBV28 and TRBJ1-2; no clear D. The germline V gene encodes CDR1 MDHEN and CDR2 SYDVKM. The germline V and J ends were trimmed by 6 bases and 0 bases, with 20 bases remaining between them. This CDR3 has 17 residues. CDR3 bases: TGTGCCAGCAGGACCCGGTGGGAGGACGATACTAACTATGGCTACACCTTC. Translation gives CASRTRWEDDTNYGYTF.